Listed below are T cell receptor beta chains from one sample, sequenced in a study of blood T cells in healthy people across ages. TCRdb re-called the 5' RACE reads through MiXCR, storing one row per CDR3 protein. This repertoire shows about 380,000 distinct CDR3 sequences, 50% to 60% found once; its top ten account for 50% to 65%. The sequenced sample consisted of blood. These receptors were taken from a man aged 55 to 70 in good health. Each CDR3 is given with its conserved first and last residue. The D gene is left open where the match is weak. Where a row states a size, it is once, few, many or the class of an expanded clone; other rows omit it.

TRBJ1-2 TRBV7-2 16 - - TGTGCCAGCAAGATGGGAGGGGCCTTTCGGAGCTATGGCTACACCTTC CASKMGGAFRSYGYTF
TRBJ2-3 TRBV7-8 15 few - TGTGCCAGCAGCCCTTGGGAGCGGTTCACAGATACGCAGTATTTT CASSPWERFTDTQYF
TRBJ2-6 TRBV20-1 13 once - TGCAGTGCCATCCCCTCCGGGGCCAACGTCCTGACTTTC CSAIPSGANVLTF
TRBJ2-5 TRBV7-8 15 many - TGTGCCAGCAGTTTCCGCCCTCAGGGGCTGGAGACCCAGTACTTC CASSFRPQGLETQYF
TRBJ2-3 TRBV9 13 - - TGTGCCAGCAGCCCTCTCATCGGGACGCAGCAGTATTTT CASSPLIGTQQYF
TRBJ2-7 TRBV10-1 14 - - TGCGCCAGCAGTAGGGACCAAAGCTCCTACGAGCAGTACTTC CASSRDQSSYEQYF
TRBJ2-1 TRBV4-2 16 - TRBD2 TGTGCCAGCAGCCCAACTACTAGCGGGGGGGCCGAGGAGCAGTTCTTC CASSPTTSGGAEEQFF
TRBJ2-7 TRBV5-1 16 once TRBD2 TGCGCCAGCAGCTTGGAAGCACTAGCGGGGGGCAATGAGCAGTACTTC CASSLEALAGGNEQYF
TRBJ2-3 TRBV5-1 16 - TRBD1 TGCGCCAGCAGCTTGGCGGGACAGGGGAGCACAGATACGCAGTATTTT CASSLAGQGSTDTQYF
TRBJ2-1 TRBV27 15 - - TGTGCCAGCAAGAGCCGGGACGGTACCTACAATGAGCAGTTCTTC CASKSRDGTYNEQFF
TRBJ1-4 TRBV29-1 12 - - TGCAGCGCATCGGACCACCATGAAAAACTGTTTTTT CSASDHHEKLFF
TRBJ2-5 TRBV5-1 12 few - TGCGCCAGCACAATCTCGGGGGAGACCCAGTACTTC CASTISGETQYF
TRBJ2-7 TRBV27 16 - TRBD2 TGTGCCAGCAGTTTATCGGGTAGCGGGAGTGGGGACGAGCAGTACTTC CASSLSGSGSGDEQYF
TRBJ2-2 TRBV5-4 12 many - TGTGCCAGCAGCCCTCCGGCCGGGGAGCTGTTTTTT CASSPPAGELFF
TRBJ2-3 TRBV7-6 18 - TRBD2 TGTGCCAGCAGCTTGCAAGCGGGGGGGCCAGGGAGGGCAGATACGCAGTATTTT CASSLQAGGPGRADTQYF
TRBJ2-5 TRBV20-1 13 - TRBD1 TGCAGTGCCCTTGCAGGGGGCGGGAATTCAGGGTACTTC CSALAGGGNSGYF
TRBJ2-5 TRBV9 15 few - TGTGCCAGCAGCGCTACCCCGACAGGACAAGAGACCCAGTACTTC CASSATPTGQETQYF
TRBJ1-2 TRBV25-1 16 - TRBD1 TGTGCCAGCAGTCAAGGGGGAGACAGGGCAAACTATGGCTACACCTTC CASSQGGDRANYGYTF
TRBJ2-3 TRBV4-2 14 - - TGTGCCAGCAGCCAGTCGGGAGTGACAGATACGCAGTATTTT CASSQSGVTDTQYF
TRBJ1-2 TRBV3-1 16 - TRBD1 TGTGCCAGCAGCCAAGAAGGGGGACAGGGGGTTGGTGGCTACACCTTC CASSQEGGQGVGGYTF
TRBJ2-1 TRBV24-1 16 many - TGTGCCACCAGTGATTTGTCGGGGGATTCCTACAATGAGCAGTTCTTC CATSDLSGDSYNEQFF
TRBJ1-4 TRBV4-3 14 - - TGCGCCAGCAGCCCGCAGGGCCGGGGGGAAAAACTGTTTTTT CASSPQGRGEKLFF
TRBJ2-1 TRBV11-1 15 - TRBD2 TGTGCCAGCAGCTTATCTGCTAGCGGGGTGGATGAGCAGTTCTTC CASSLSASGVDEQFF
TRBJ1-2 TRBV5-1 17 - - TGCGCCAGCAGCTCCAATCCCCAGGTGCAGGGGAAATATGGCTACACCTTC CASSSNPQVQGKYGYTF
TRBJ2-3 TRBV5-1 15 - - TGCGCCAGCAGCTCGGACGGATACAGCGGAGATACGCAGTATTTT CASSSDGYSGDTQYF
TRBJ2-7 TRBV30 12 few - TGTGCCTGGAGGGTGCAGGCACACGAGCAGTACTTC CAWRVQAHEQYF
TRBJ2-1 TRBV5-1 14 - - TGCGCCAGCAGCTTGACGGAGTACAATTATGAGCAGTTCTTC CASSLTEYNYEQFF
TRBJ2-3 TRBV7-2 15 - - TGTGCCAGCAGCTTAGACGACGCGACCACAGATACGCAGTATTTT CASSLDDATTDTQYF
TRBJ2-6 TRBV20-1 16 - - TGCAGTGCTAGAAGGGTCACGGCGGAAGGGGCCAACGTCCTGACTTTC CSARRVTAEGANVLTF
TRBJ2-5 TRBV3-1 15 once TRBD2 TGTGCCAGCAGCCAAGGCGGGAGGTTCCAAGAGACTCAGTACTTC CASSQGGRFQETQYF
TRBJ2-3 TRBV7-9 17 - TRBD2 TGTGCCAGCAGCTTAGGACGAGCGGGAGGGAGGACAGATACGCAGTATTTT CASSLGRAGGRTDTQYF
TRBJ2-5 TRBV7-2 13 - - TGTGCCAGCAGCCGTACTAGGACCGAGACCCAGTACTTC CASSRTRTETQYF
TRBJ2-3 TRBV7-2 15 - - TGTGCCAGCAGCTGGGGGGCAGGGAACACAGATACGCAGTATTTT CASSWGAGNTDTQYF
TRBJ2-7 TRBV12-3/TRBV12-4 14 many TRBD2 TGTGCCAGCAGACTAGCGGGAGGATCCTACGAGCAGTACTTC CASRLAGGSYEQYF
TRBJ2-7 TRBV10-3 15 - - TGTGCCATCAGTGAGCGGGCCGTCAGCTCCTACGAGCAGTACTTC CAISERAVSSYEQYF
TRBJ2-2 TRBV5-1 18 - - TGCGCCAGCAGCTTGGCCCCGGAGGGGGAACCTCCCACCGGGGAGCTGTTTTTT CASSLAPEGEPPTGELFF
TRBJ2-5 TRBV9 15 few TRBD1 TGTGCCAGCAGCGTAGTCGGGACAGGTCGGGAGACCCAGTACTTC CASSVVGTGRETQYF
TRBJ2-1 TRBV5-5 16 - TRBD2 TGTGCCAGCAGCTTGGTATCTAGCGGGAATTACAATGAGCAGTTCTTC CASSLVSSGNYNEQFF
TRBJ2-4 TRBV6-1 17 - - TGTGCCAGCAGTGAAGCGCACGGGCTCTCGGCCAAAAACATTCAGTACTTC CASSEAHGLSAKNIQYF
TRBJ2-5 TRBV6-6 15 few TRBD2 TGTGCCAGCAGCCCCGAGCGGGGGGGCGGGAATGAGCAGTACTTC CASSPERGGGNEQYF
TRBJ2-3 TRBV5-1 13 - TRBD2 TGTGCCAGCAGCCGGGGGGGAGGAGATACGCAGTATTTT CASSRGGGDTQYF
TRBJ1-2 TRBV11-2 16 - TRBD1 TGTGCCAGCAGCCCTCACAGGGGGCTGCTCGAATATGGCTACACCTTC CASSPHRGLLEYGYTF
TRBJ2-1 TRBV6-2/TRBV6-3 22 - TRBD1 TGTGCCAGCAGTTACGAGATGGGGAGAGGACAGGGGTCCGGCCGGCTCCACAATGAGCAGTTCTTC CASSYEMGRGQGSGRLHNEQFF
TRBJ2-1 TRBV20-1 15 few TRBD2 TGCAGTGCGCCAATAGCGGGAGGGTCTCGCAATGAGCAGTTCTTC CSAPIAGGSRNEQFF